The entry below gives a single T cell receptor (beta chain) sequence along with its context. This entry is derived from a study of Ad26.COV2.S vaccination and SARS-CoV-2 variants. Only in-frame clones appear in the TCRdb table, and some are missing; sequencing was by immunoSEQ multiplex PCR. The sample carries approximately 410,000 clones, around 87% recorded once. Regarding treatment: 15 to 20 received Ad26.COV2.S at low or high dose, single or two shots; about five received placebo; per-sample allocation not given. Sampling was performed 63 days after the first vaccine or placebo injection. The receptor was derived from a person between 18 and 60 years old who received the Ad26.COV2.S COVID-19 vaccine or a placebo. Sequencing used peripheral blood, obtained in a trial of Ad26.COV2.S vaccine versus placebo.

In nucleotides, the CDR3 is TGTGCCAGCAGTCGCGGTTTCAGCAATCAGCCCCAGCATTTT. Translating gives CASSRGFSNQPQHF. The chain uses TRBV27 and TRBJ1-5; D remains ambiguous. The V gene lost 5 bases and the J gene lost 1 base, with 9 bases spanning the gap. Germline V gives CDR1 MNHEY, CDR2 SMNVEV (reference sequence). The CDR3 consists of 14 residues.